A single sample is the source of the 2 T cell receptor beta chains below, sequenced in a study of T cells in localized non-small cell lung cancer. Method: immunoSEQ multiplex PCR; TCRdb's copy keeps in-frame clones and lacks some. Of about 59,000 clones listed, approximately 90% were seen once; the top ten hold 20%. Sequenced material: peripheral blood, taken before any cancer treatment. These receptors were taken from a man aged 40 to 69 with stage I lung adenocarcinoma.

The chain uses TRBV5-4 and TRBJ1-4; 11 bases line up with TRBD1. The CDR3 extends over 16 amino acids. Germline CDR1 SGHNT, CDR2 YYREEE (reference sequence). V was clipped by 4 bases and J by 9 bases; unmatched bases: 11. In nucleotides, the CDR3 is TGTGCCAGCAGCCAAGAACCCGGACAGGGGGCGAAAAAACTGTTTTTT. This translates into CASSQEPGQGAKKLFF.

The chain links TRBV11-3 to TRBJ1-1; perhaps TRBD1 as D (5 bases). Germline V lookup: CDR1 SGHNT, CDR2 YENEEA. The ends were cut back, 5 bases at V and 1 base at J, with 14 bases in the middle. The CDR3 extends over 15 amino acids. The CDR3 spells CASSPLGAGNTEAFF. The CDR3 region has the DNA TGTGCCAGCAGCCCACTCGGGGCAGGGAACACTGAAGCTTTCTTT.